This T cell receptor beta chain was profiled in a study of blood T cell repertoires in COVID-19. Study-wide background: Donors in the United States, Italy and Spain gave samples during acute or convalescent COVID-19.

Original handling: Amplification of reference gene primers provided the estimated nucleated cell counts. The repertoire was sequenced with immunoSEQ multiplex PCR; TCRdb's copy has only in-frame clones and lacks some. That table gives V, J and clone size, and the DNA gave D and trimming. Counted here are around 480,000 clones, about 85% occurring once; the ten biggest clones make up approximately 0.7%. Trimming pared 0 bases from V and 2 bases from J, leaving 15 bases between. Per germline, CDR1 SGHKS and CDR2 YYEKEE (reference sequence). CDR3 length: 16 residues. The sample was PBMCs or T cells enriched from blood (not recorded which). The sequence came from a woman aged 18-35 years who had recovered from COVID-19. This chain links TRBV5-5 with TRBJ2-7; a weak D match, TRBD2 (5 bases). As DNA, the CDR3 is TGTGCCAGCAGCTTGGCGATGGTGGCGACTACCTACGAGCAGTACTTC. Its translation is CASSLAMVATTYEQYF.